This entry concerns a single TCR beta chain. This sample stems from a study of cytotoxic CD8 clonotypes in ibrutinib-treated CLL. On the study more broadly: The subjects consisted of eleven to twelve relapsed/refractory and roughly 15 treatment-naive individuals, with approximately 18 IGHV unmutated.

Germline CDR1 MDHEN, CDR2 SYDVKM. Trimming removed 2 bases from V and 4 bases from J; junction bases left unmatched: 24. This CDR3 has 21 residues. Some clones are missing from TCRdb's copy, which holds only in-frame ones; the method was immunoSEQ multiplex PCR. The repertoire includes some 300,000 clones, around four fifths of them detected once, and roughly 6.3% sits in the top ten. This clonotype was obtained from a human donor with chronic lymphocytic leukemia. The sequencing used PBMCs, collected before ibrutinib treatment. V and J are TRBV28 and TRBJ2-7; 9 nucleotides align to TRBD1. The DNA of the CDR3 is TGTGCCAGCAGTTTAACGGGAGATGTCTTCCGCGGCCGGGACAGGGCTTACGAGCAGTACTTC. Protein sequence: CASSLTGDVFRGRDRAYEQYF.